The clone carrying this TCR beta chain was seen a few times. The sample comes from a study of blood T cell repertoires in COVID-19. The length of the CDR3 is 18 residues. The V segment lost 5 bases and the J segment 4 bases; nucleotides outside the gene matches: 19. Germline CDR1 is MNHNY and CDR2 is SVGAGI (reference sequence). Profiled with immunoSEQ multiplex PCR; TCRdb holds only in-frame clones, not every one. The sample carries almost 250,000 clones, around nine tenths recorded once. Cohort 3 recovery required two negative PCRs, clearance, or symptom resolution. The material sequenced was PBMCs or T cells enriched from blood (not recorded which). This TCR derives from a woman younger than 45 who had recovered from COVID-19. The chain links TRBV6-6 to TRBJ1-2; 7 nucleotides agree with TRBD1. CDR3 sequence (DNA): TGTGCCAGCAGTCGCGTACGCCCCAGACAGGGCGGAGGCTATGGCTACACCTTC. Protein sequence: CASSRVRPRQGGGYGYTF.